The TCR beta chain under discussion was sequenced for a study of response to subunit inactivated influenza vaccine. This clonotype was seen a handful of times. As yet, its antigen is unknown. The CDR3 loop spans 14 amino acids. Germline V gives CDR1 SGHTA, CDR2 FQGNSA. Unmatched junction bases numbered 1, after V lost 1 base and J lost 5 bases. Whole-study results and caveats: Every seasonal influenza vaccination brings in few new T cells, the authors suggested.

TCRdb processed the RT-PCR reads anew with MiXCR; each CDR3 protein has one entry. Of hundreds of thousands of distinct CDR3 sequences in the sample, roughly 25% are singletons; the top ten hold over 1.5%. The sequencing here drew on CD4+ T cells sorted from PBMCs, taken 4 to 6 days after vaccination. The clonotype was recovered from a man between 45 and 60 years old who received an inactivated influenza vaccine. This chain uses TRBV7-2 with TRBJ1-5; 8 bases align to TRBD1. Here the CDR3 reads CASSLDRGYQPQHF. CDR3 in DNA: TGTGCCAGCAGCTTAGACAGGGGGTATCAGCCCCAGCATTTT.